This TCR beta chain was sequenced during a study of blood T cell repertoires in COVID-19. At the level of the study: Samples representing acute and convalescent COVID-19 were sourced from the United States, Italy and Spain. PBMCs, B-cell-depleted T cells, or T cells were the source of the cDNA or gDNA that made up the material.

In the original analysis: Researchers report that nucleated cell counts were estimated from reference gene primer amplification. The assay was immunoSEQ multiplex PCR, and TCRdb's table has in-frame clones only and misses some. The DNA was the basis for D and trimming; V, J and clone size are from that table. The sample carries thousands of clones, 86% recorded once. Trimming took off 3 bases at V and 0 bases at J, with 12 bases between the two ends. Germline values: CDR1 GTSNPN, CDR2 SVGIG (reference sequence). CDR3 length: 16 amino acids. The source is a woman in her sixties with active COVID-19. Sequencing input: peripheral blood. The chain is built from TRBV30 and TRBJ1-6; D is possibly TRBD1 (5 bases). The CDR3 loop reads CAWSPGPSSYNSPLHF. CDR3 DNA: TGTGCCTGGAGCCCAGGGCCAAGCTCCTATAATTCACCCCTCCACTTT.